This T cell receptor (beta chain) was recorded in a study of cytomegalovirus exposure and HLA in healthy donors (dated by TCRdb to 2016 to 2017). Background on the whole study: An earlier analysis of 587 of the donors reported roughly 300 Gb of sequence data and around 120 million unique TCR beta sequences from about 180 million T cells. The aim of the study was to test whether cataloging public T cell receptors could identify signatures of past pathogen exposure. Donor age, sex, ethnicity and CMV serostatus were collected together with the repertoire data. About five DR-DQ haplotypes were handled as single units for association and clustering, since linkage in the cohort was strong. The number of donors typed differed by locus, with roughly 629-640 for A, B, C, DRB1 and DQB1, more than 500 for DQA1, over 600 for DPA1, and 450 to 480 for DPB1. Among 398 genotyped donors of the cohort, an average of 235,054 unique TCR beta nucleotide sequences were sequenced per donor, about a sixth of them non-productive. An early release covering roughly 600 HLA-typed donors comprised about 300 gigabases of sequencing data and about 90 million unique TCR sequences. All discovery cohort repertoires had been generated on a single sequencing platform. In a later genetic analysis, genome-wide SNP genotypes for about three fifths of the roughly 670 donors were used, and that subset was treated as a discovery cohort. In the later analysis, no new phenotypic data were used to find candidate immune exposures; instead, reliance was placed on TCR beta sequences and their occurrence across donors. The study profiled the T cell repertoires of under 850 subjects by immunosequencing and related them to cytomegalovirus serostatus. The study combined high-throughput TCR immunosequencing, statistical association of individual TCRs with disease status, and machine learning to predict cytomegalovirus infection status. In a later analysis, previously published TCR beta repertoires from more than 500 donors were re-analyzed and high-resolution HLA genotyping was added so that TCR occurrence patterns could be studied. The genetic ancestry cluster associated with self-reported Caucasian donors included about 84% of the 350 to 500 genotyped donors. In an earlier analysis of 587 of the donors, high-throughput TCR beta sequencing was used to judge whether each TCR beta V gene segment behaved as functional or pseudogenic. In addition to the first cohort of hundreds of subjects, a separate validation cohort of over 90 different subjects was used. Class I and class II HLA loci were covered by the typing at four-digit resolution.

Concerning this clone itself: Its antigen is currently not known. Nothing much larger sits one base from this clone, and base qualities are not available.

Library method: the immunoSEQ multiplex PCR assay. A mixture of 60 forward primers for TCR Vbeta segments and 13 reverse primers for TCR Jbeta segments was used in the multiplex PCR. The CDR3 region of rearranged TCR beta genes was amplified from genomic DNA with a multiplex PCR assay. The amplified TCR beta libraries were sequenced on the Illumina HiSeq System as 87-base-pair reads. As for the authors' bioinformatics: A later analysis tallied tens of millions of unique TCR beta chains across the 666 repertoires, and about 10 million of those chains were shared by two or more donors. Raw reads were error-corrected and collapsed into unique sequences by a nearest-neighbor algorithm in which closely related sequences were merged to remove PCR and sequencing errors. To assign V, D and J gene segments, CDR3 sequences were aligned to IMGT reference sequences. Each retained sequence needed at least a six-nucleotide match to both a V gene segment and a J gene segment. Rearrangements were called productive when the CDR3 lacked stop codons and stayed in frame with V and J; all others were non-productive. Following IMGT convention, CDR3 was defined as the stretch from the second conserved V-encoded cysteine up to the conserved J-encoded phenylalanine. Sequences without an unambiguous match to a single V gene segment were excluded from the earlier analysis of a few hundred of the donors. An earlier analysis of around 600 of the donors classified V segments as functional when productive rearrangements were above 56.7% and as segregating when the standard deviation between donors was above 5%. A statistical classification framework was developed to diagnose cytomegalovirus status using the catalog of TCR beta chain sequences. In a later analysis, V and J genes were assigned by comparing TCR nucleotide sequences against IMGT/GENE-DB human TR gene sequences. Using the TCRdist pipeline, a later analysis assigned CDR3 sequences along with most-parsimonious VDJ recombination scenarios. In a later analysis, every TCR beta chain was defined by the combination of its CDR3 amino acid sequence and its V-gene family, and reads without a unique V-gene family were dropped. A later analysis removed 592 highly shared, low-generation-probability nucleotide sequences to deal with suspected cross-contamination and a sequencing artifact. In a later analysis, a clonal expansion index for each public chain was calculated from normalized within-repertoire ranks of inferred template counts. In a later analysis, generation probabilities were computed with a VDJ recombination model fitted to out-of-frame rearrangements, and the resulting probabilities were checked against IGoR. Hypergeometric tests were used in a later analysis to score TCR-TCR, TCR-HLA and TCR-CMV co-occurrence, with a repertoire-size bias correction applied to the TCR pairs. In a later analysis, false discovery rates were estimated by permuting HLA or CMV assignments 20 times. In a later analysis, co-occurring TCRs were grouped using DBSCAN, and TCRdist sequence similarity was added for clustering within HLA-allele-positive subsets. Co-occurrence clustering excluded repertoires with fewer than 30,000 or more than 120,000 public chains, plus five with anomalous nucleotide sharing. This is the immuneACCESS table as TCRdb keeps it, with only in-frame sequences that have V and J called. A part of the clones is gone; compared with another copy, unresolved V genes explain less than half, and the rest is unexplained. Clonal size and the V and J genes are those of that table, whereas D and trimming came from the DNA. This sample has tens of thousands of clones in its table, and approximately 84% of those were observed once. Clones ranked in the top ten supply approximately 2.9% of the sample.

What the study reported, not specific to this receptor: The study listed 150 to 200 TCR beta chains as associated with cytomegalovirus. A further reported finding was that TCR beta sequences accurately predicted the HLA-A and HLA-B alleles for most subjects in the first cohort. In a later analysis, about 16,000 TCR beta sequences were associated with specific HLA alleles at a false discovery rate of 0.05. In a later genetic analysis, a missense DCLRE1C variant was associated with V-gene and J-gene trimming of TCR beta chains, and the association was replicated in an independent cohort. Several of the top co-occurrence clusters appeared to be linked to parvovirus B19, influenza, CMV and Epstein-Barr virus, according to a later analysis. An earlier analysis of around 600 of the donors showed that most TCR beta V segments appeared in productive rearrangements either about 87% or about 30% of the time, which broadly matched IMGT annotations. In a later analysis, most CMV-associated TCR beta chains were found to appear HLA-restricted, with HLA associations seemingly driven largely by CMV exposure. When HLA alleles, especially DR and DQ, strongly co-occurred, TCR associations were difficult to assign to individual alleles. In a later analysis, HLA-associated TCR beta chains showed more clonal expansion and lower generation probabilities than non-associated chains that were equally common. According to a later analysis, TCR association rates differed among HLA loci, with DRB1 alleles showing the most associated TCRs and HLA-C alleles showing the fewest. Because HLA typing was unavailable for some donors at each locus, only the typed subset was used in association tests. Presence/absence analyses assumed roughly uniform sequencing depth across donors, an assumption that may not hold. Across donors, most TCR sequences were observed very rarely, whereas some public TCRs were present in many individuals. The only immune exposure information available for the cohort was CMV serostatus. Correlated functional status among segregating V segments might be attributable to linkage disequilibrium, but an unknown experimental factor could not be ruled out. The cohort was sequenced for TCR beta chains only, and without alpha or paired-chain data the features that could be detected were limited. The earlier analysis of some 560 of the donors excluded approximately 15 rarely observed V segments, including chromosome 9 orphons, because counts were too low. A few of the identified cytomegalovirus-associated TCR beta chains were confirmed in vitro to be specific for cytomegalovirus antigens. The classifier was reported to diagnose cytomegalovirus status with high specificity and sensitivity in both the original cohort and the validation cohort. The authors suggested that the approach could potentially be generalized to other disease states and immunological phenotypes. According to a later genetic analysis, donors in an Asian-associated ancestry cluster had fewer N-insertions in productive TCRs than the approximately 670-donor mean. Some IMGT-functional V segments, including TRBV6-2 and TRBV6-3, could not be distinguished by the 87-base-pair reads and were therefore excluded. A cluster of highly shared sequence variants was judged likely to be a technical artifact of the sequencing pipeline.

The CDR3 goes from the cysteine to the phenylalanine over 17 residues. Only the CDR3 DNA stays, 51 bases, in frame from base 1. From a lookup of the germline V gene, CDR1 and CDR2 are LGHNA and YNFKEQ. Trimming removed 4 bases from V and 2 bases from J; the gene matches leave 10 bases unexplained. In total, approximately 610 healthy bone marrow donors made up the cohort. Cohort members were all nominally healthy when sampled, although unrecorded immune exposures were likely present. The donor tested CMV seronegative, placing the donor among the 352 seronegative members of the cohort. A peripheral blood sample was collected from each donor, and TCR beta sequencing was performed on peripheral blood mononuclear cells. Genomic DNA was extracted from the blood cell samples with the Qiagen DNeasy Blood Extraction Kit.

The V gene is TRBV4-2 and the J gene is TRBJ2-3; the central 9 bases match TRBD2. The sequence came from a man aged 50-60 years in good health and CMV-seronegative. The sample taken for sequencing was PBMCs. In nucleotides, the sequence is TGTGCCAGCAGCCCAACCTCAGCGGGGGGCTACACAGATACGCAGTATTTT. This encodes CASSPTSAGGYTDTQYF.